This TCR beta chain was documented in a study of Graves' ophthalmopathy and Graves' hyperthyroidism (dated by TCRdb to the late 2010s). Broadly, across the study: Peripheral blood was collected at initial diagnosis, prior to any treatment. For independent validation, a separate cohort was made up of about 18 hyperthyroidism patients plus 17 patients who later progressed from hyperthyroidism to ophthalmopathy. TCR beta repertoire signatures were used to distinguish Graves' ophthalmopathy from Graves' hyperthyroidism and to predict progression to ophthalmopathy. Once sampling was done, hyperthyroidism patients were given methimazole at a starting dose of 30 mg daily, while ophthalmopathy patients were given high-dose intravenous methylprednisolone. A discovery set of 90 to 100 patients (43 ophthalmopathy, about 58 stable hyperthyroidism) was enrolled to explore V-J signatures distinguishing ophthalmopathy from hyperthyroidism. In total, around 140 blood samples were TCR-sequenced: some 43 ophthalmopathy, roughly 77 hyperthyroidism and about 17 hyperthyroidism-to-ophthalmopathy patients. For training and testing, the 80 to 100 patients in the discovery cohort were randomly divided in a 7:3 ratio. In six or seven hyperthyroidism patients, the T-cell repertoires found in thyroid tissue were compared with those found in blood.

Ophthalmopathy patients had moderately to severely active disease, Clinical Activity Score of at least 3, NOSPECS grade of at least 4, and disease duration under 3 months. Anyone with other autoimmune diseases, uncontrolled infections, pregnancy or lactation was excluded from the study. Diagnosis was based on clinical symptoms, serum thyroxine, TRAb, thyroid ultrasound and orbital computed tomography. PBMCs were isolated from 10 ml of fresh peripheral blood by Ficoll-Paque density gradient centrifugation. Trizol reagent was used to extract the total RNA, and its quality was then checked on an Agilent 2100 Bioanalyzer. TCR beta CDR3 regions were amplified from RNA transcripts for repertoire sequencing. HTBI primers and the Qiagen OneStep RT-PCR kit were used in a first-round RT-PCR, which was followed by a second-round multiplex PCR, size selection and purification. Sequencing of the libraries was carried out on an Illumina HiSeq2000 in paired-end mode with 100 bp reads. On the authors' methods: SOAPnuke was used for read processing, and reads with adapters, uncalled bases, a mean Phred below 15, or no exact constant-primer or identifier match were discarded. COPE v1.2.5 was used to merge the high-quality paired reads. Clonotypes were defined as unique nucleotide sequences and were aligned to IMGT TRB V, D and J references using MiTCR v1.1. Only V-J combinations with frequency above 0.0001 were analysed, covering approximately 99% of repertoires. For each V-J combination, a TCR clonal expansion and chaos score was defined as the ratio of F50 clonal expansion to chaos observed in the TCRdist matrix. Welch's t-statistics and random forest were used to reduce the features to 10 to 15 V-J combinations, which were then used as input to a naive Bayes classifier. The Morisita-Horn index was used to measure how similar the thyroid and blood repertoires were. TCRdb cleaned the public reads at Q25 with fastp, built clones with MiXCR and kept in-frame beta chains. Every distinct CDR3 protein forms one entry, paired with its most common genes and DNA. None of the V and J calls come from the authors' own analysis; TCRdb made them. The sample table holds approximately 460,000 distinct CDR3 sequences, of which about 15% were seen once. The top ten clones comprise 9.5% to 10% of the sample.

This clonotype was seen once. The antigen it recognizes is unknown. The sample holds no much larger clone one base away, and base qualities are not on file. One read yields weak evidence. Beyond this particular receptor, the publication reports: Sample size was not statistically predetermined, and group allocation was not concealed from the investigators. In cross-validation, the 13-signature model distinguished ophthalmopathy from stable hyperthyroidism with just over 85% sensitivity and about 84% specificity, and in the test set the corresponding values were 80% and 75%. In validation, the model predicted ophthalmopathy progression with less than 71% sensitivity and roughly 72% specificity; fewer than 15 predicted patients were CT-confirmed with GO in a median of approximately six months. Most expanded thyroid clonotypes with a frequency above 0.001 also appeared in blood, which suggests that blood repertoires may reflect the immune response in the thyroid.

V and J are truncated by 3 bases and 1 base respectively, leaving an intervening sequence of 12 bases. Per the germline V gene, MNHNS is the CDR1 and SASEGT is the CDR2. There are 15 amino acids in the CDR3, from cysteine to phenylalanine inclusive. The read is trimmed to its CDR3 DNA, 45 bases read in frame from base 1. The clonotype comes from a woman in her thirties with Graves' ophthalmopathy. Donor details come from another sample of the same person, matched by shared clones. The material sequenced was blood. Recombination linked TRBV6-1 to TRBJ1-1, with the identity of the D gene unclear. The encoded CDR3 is CASSDKPSGNTEAFF. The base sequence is TGTGCCAGCAGTGATAAGCCTAGTGGGAACACTGAAGCTTTCTTT.